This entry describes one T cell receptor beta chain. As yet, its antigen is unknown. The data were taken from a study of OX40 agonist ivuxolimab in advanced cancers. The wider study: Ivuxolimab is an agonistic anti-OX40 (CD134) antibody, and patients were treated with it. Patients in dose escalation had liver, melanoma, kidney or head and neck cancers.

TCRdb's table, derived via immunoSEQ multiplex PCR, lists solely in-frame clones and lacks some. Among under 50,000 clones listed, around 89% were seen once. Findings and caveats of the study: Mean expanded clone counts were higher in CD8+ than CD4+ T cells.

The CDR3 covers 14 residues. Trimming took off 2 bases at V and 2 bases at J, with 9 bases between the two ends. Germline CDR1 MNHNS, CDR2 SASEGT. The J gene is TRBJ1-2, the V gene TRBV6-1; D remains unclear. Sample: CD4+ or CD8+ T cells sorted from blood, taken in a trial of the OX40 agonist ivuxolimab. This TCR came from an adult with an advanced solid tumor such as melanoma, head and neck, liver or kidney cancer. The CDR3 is CASSELVANYGYTF. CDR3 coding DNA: TGTGCCAGCAGTGAACTTGTGGCGAACTATGGCTACACCTTC.